This T cell receptor beta chain derives from a study of OX40 agonist ivuxolimab in advanced cancers. About this clone itself: Its antigen is not known.

Study results and limitations: Both CD4+ and CD8+ T cell populations in blood had undergone clonal expansion by week 6 at 0.1 to 3.0 mg/kg.

The data were produced by immunoSEQ multiplex PCR, yet TCRdb's version contains in-frame clones alone and is incomplete. The sample has 60,000 to 75,000 clones, about 88% seen once. The CDR3 is 16 amino acids. V lost 3 bases and J 6 bases, leaving 21 bases between the germline ends. The V gene's germline CDR1 is LNHNV and CDR2 YYDKDF (reference sequence). The gene calls are TRBV15 and TRBJ2-7, with no clear D. The starting material was CD4+ or CD8+ T cells sorted from blood, obtained in a trial of the OX40 agonist ivuxolimab. The clonotype was recovered from an adult with an advanced solid tumor such as melanoma, head and neck, liver or kidney cancer. CDR3 protein: CATSSDRDGNFLEQYF. The CDR3 DNA reads TGTGCCACCAGCAGTGACCGAGACGGAAACTTTCTCGAGCAGTACTTC.